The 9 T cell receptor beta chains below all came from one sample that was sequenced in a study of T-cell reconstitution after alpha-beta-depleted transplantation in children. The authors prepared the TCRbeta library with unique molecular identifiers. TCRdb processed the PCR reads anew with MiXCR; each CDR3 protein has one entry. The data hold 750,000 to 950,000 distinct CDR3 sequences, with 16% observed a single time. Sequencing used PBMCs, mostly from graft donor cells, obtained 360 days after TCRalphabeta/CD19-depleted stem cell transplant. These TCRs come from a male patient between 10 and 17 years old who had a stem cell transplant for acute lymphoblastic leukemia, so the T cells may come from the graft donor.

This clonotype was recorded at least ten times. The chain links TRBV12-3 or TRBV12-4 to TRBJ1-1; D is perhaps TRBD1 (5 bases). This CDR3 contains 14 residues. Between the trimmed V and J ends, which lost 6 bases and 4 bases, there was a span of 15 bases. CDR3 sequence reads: CASRPRRVVTEAFF. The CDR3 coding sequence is TGTGCCAGCAGGCCCCGCAGGGTAGTCACTGAAGCTTTCTTT.

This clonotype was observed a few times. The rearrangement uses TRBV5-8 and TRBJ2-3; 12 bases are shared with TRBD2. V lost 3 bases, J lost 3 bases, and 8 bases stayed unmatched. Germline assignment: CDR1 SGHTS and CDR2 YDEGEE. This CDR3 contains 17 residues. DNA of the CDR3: TGTGCCAGCAGCTCCGCTACGACTAGCGGGAGTACAGATACGCAGTATTTT. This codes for CASSSATTSGSTDTQYF.

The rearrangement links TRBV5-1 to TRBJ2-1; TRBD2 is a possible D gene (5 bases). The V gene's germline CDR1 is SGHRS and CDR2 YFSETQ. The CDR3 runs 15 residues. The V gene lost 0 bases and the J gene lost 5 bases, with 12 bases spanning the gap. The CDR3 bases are TGCGCCAGCAGCTTGGACCCGGGATTCAACAATGAGCAGTTCTTC. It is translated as CASSLDPGFNNEQFF.

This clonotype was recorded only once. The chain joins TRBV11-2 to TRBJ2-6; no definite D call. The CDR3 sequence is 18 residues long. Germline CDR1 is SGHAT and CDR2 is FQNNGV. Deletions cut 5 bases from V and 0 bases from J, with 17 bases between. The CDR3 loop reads CASSPLVGSNSGANVLTF. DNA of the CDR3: TGTGCCAGCAGCCCCTTAGTGGGTTCCAACTCTGGGGCCAACGTCCTGACTTTC.

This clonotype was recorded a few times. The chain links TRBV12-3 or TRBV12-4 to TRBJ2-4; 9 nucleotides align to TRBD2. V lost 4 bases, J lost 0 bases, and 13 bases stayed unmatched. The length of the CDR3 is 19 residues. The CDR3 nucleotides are TGTGCCAGCAGTTACTCCAGACTAGCGGCCCCAGGAGCCAAAAACATTCAGTACTTC. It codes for CASSYSRLAAPGAKNIQYF.

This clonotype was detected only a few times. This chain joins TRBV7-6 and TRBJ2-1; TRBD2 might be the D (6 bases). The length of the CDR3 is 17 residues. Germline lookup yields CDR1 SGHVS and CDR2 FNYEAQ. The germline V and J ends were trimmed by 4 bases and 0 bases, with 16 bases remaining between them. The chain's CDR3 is CASSSRWRGVSYNEQFF. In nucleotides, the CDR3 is TGTGCCAGCAGCTCCCGATGGCGCGGGGTCTCCTACAATGAGCAGTTCTTC.

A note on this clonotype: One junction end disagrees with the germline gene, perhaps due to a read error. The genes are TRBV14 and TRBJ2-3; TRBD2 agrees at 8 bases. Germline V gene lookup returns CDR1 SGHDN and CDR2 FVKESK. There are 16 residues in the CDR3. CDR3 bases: TGTGCCAGCAGCCTACGGACTAGCAGGAACACAGATACGCACTATTTT. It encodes CASSLRTSRNTDTHYF.

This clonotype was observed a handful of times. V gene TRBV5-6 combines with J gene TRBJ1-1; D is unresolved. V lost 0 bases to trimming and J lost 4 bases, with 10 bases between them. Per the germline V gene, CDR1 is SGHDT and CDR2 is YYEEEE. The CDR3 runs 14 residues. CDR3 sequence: CASSLGHSPTEAFF. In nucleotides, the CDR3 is TGTGCCAGCAGCTTGGGGCACTCGCCCACTGAAGCTTTCTTT. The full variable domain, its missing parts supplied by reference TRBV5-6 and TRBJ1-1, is DAGVTQSPTHLIKTRGQQVTLRCSPKSGHDTVSWYQQALGQGPQFIFQYYEEEERQRGNFPDRFSGHQFPNYSSELNVNALLLGDSALYLCASSLGHSPTEAFFGQGTRLTVV.

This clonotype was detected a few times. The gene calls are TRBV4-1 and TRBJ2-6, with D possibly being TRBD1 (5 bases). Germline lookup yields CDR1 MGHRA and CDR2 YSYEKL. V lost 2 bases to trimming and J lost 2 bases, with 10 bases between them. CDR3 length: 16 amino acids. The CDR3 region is CASSQTQATGANVLTF. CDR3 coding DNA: TGCGCCAGCAGCCAAACACAGGCAACTGGGGCCAACGTCCTGACTTTC.